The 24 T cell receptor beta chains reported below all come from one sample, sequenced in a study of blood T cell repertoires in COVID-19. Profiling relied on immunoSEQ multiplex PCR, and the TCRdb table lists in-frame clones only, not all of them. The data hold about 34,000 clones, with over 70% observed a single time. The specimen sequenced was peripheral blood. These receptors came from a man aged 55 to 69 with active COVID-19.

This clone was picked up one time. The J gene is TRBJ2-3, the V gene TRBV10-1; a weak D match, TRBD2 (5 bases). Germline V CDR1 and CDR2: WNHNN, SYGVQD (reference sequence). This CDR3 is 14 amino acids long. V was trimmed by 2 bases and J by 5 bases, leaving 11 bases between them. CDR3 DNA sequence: TGCGCCAGCAGTGAGCTGGGAGATGGAGATACGCAGTATTTT. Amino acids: CASSELGDGDTQYF.

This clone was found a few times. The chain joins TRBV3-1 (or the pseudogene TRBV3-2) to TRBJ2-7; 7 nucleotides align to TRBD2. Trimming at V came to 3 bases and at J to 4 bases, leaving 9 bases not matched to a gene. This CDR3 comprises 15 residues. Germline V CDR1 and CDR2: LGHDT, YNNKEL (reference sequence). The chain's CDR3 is CASSHGTTAHYEQYF. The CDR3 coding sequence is TGTGCCAGCAGCCACGGGACTACCGCCCATTACGAGCAGTACTTC.

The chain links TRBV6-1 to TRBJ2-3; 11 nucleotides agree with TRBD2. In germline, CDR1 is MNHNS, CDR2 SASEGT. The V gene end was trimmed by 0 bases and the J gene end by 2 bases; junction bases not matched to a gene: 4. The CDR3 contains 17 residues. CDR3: CASSEAMTSGATDTQYF. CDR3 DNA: TGTGCCAGCAGTGAAGCGATGACTAGCGGGGCCACAGATACGCAGTATTTT.

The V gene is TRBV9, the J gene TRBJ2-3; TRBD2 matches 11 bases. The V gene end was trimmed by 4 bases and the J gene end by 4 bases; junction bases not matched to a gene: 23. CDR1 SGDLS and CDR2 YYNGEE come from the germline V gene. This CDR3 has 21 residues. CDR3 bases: TGTGCCAGCAGCCCCTCCCCGGAGACTAGCGGGAACGTCCTCCGCTCAGATACGCAGTATTTT. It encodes CASSPSPETSGNVLRSDTQYF.

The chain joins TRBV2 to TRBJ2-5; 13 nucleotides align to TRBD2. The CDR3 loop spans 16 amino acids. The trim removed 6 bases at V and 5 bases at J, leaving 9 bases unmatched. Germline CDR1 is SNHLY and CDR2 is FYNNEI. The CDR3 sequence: CASRGGTSGIAETQYF. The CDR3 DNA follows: TGTGCCAGCAGAGGCGGGACTAGCGGGATTGCGGAGACCCAGTACTTC.

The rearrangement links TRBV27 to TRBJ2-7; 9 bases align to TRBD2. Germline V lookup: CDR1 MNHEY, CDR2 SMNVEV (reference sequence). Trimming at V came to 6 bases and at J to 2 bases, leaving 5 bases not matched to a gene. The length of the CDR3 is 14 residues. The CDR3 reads CASSLSGRTYEQYF. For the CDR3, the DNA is TGTGCCAGCAGCCTTAGCGGGAGAACCTACGAGCAGTACTTC.

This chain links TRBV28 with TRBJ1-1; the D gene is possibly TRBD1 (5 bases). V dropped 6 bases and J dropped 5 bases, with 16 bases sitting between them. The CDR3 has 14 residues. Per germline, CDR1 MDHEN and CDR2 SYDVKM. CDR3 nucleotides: TGTGCCAGCAGCCGCCCCGGCGGGGGTACTGAAGCTTTCTTT. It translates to CASSRPGGGTEAFF.

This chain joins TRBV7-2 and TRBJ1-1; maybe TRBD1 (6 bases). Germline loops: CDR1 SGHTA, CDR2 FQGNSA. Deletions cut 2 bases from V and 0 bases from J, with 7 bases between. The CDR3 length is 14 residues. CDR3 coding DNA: TGTGCCAGCAGCTTAAACAGGGTGAACACTGAAGCTTTCTTT. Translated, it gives CASSLNRVNTEAFF.

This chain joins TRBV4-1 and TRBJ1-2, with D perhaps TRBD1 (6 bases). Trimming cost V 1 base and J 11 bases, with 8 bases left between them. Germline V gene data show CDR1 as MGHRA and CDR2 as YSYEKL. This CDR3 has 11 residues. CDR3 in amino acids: CASSQAGTYTF. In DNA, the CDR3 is TGCGCCAGCAGCCAAGCGGGGACATACACCTTC.

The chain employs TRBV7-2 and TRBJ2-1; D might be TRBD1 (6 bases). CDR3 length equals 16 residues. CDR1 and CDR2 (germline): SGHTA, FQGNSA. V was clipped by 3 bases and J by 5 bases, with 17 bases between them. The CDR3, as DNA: TGTGCCAGCAGCTTTTGGGGTGGTAGGGGGAACAATGAGCAGTTCTTC. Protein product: CASSFWGGRGNNEQFF.

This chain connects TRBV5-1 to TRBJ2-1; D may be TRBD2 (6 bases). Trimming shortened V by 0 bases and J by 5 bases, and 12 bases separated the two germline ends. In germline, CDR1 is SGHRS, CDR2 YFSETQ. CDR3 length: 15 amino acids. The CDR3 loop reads CASSLASGGNNEQFF. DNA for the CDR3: TGCGCCAGCAGCTTGGCCAGCGGAGGGAACAATGAGCAGTTCTTC.

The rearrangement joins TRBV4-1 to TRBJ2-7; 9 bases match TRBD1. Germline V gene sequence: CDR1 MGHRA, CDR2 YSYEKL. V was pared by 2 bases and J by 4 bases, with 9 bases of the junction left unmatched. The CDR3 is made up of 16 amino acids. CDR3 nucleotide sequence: TGCGCCAGCAGCCAAAGGCCGGGACAGGGAATATACGAGCAGTACTTC. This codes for CASSQRPGQGIYEQYF.

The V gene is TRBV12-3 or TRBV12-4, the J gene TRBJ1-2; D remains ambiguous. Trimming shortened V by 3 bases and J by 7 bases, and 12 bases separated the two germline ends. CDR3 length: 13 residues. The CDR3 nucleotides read TGTGCCAGCAGTTTTGAAGCGCTATCTGGCTACACCTTC. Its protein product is CASSFEALSGYTF.

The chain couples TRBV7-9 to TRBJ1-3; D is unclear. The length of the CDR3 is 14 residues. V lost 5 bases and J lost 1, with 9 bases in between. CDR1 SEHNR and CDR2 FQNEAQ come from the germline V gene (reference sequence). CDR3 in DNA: TGTGCCAGCAGCATTGGAGTTTCTGGAAACACCATATATTTT. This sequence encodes CASSIGVSGNTIYF.

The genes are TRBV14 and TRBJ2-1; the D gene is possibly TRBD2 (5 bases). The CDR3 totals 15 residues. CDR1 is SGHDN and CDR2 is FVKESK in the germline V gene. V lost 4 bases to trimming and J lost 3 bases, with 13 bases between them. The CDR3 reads CASSPKLGIYNEQFF. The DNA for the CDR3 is TGTGCCAGCAGCCCCAAACTAGGGATCTACAATGAGCAGTTCTTC.

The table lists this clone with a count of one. The CDR3 spells CASSLGIEYEQYF. In DNA form, the CDR3 reads TGTGCCAGCAGCTTGGGTATAGAGTACGAGCAGTACTTC. The rearrangement links TRBV5-4 to TRBJ2-7, with D unresolved. The V end was cut by 0 bases, the J end by 4 bases, with 8 bases between. Germline loops: CDR1 SGHNT, CDR2 YYREEE (reference sequence). There are 13 residues in the CDR3.

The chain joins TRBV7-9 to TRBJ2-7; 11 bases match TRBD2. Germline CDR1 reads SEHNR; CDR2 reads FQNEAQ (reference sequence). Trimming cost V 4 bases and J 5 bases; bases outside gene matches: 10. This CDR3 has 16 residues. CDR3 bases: TGTGCCAGCAGCTCCCCCATAGCGGGAGGGCCCCACGAGCAGTACTTC. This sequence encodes CASSSPIAGGPHEQYF.

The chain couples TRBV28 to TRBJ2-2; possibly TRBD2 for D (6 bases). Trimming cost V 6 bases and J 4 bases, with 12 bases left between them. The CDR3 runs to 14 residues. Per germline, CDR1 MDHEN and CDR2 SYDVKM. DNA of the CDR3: TGTGCCAGCAGGCCCGGGACTCCCACCGGGGAGCTGTTTTTT. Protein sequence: CASRPGTPTGELFF. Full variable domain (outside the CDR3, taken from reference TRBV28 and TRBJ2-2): DVKVTQSSRYLVKRTGEKVFLECVQDMDHENMFWYRQDPGLGLRLIYFSYDVKMKEKGDIPEGYSVSREKKERFSLILESASTNQTSMYLCASRPGTPTGELFFGEGSRLTVL.

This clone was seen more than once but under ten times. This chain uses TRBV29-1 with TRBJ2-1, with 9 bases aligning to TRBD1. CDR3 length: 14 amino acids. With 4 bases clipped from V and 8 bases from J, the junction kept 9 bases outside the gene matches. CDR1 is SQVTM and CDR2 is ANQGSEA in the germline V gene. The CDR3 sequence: CSVVGQGHEDEQFF. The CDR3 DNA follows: TGCAGCGTTGTTGGACAGGGGCACGAGGATGAGCAGTTCTTC.

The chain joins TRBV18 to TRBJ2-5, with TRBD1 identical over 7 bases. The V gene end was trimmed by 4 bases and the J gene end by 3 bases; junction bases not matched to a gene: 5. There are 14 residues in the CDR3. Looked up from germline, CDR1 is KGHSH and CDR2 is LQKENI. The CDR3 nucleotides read TGTGCCAGCTCACGTACGGGACAGAAAGAGACCCAGTACTTC. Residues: CASSRTGQKETQYF.

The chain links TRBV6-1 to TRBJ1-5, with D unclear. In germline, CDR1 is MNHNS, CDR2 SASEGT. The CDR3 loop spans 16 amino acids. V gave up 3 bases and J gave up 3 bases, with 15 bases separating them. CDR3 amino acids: CASSEVFARFNQPQHF. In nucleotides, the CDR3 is TGTGCCAGCAGTGAGGTTTTCGCCAGGTTCAATCAGCCCCAGCATTTT.

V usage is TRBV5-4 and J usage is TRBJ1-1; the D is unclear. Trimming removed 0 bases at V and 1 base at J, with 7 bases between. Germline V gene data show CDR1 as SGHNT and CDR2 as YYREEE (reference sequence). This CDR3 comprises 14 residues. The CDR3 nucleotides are TGTGCCAGCAGCTTGGGAGCGAAGAACACTGAAGCTTTCTTT. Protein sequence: CASSLGAKNTEAFF.

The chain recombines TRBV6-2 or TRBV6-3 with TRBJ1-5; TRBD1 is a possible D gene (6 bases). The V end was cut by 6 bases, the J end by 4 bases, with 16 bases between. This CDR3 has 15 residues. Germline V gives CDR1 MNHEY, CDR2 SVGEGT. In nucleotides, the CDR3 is TGTGCCAGCAGCTCGGCGGGGGGCCCAAATCAGCCCCAGCATTTT. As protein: CASSSAGGPNQPQHF.

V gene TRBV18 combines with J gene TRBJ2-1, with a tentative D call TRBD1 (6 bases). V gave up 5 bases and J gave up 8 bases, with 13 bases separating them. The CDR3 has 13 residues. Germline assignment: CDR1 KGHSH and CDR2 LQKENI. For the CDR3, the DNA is TGTGCCAGCTCATTACAGGGATCGGATGAGCAGTTCTTC. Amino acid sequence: CASSLQGSDEQFF.